The clone carrying this T cell receptor (beta chain) occurred a few times. No antigen is known for it. A much larger clone lies one base from this, so it may be a read error. TCRbeta libraries were built with three rounds of nested PCR, modified from ARM-PCR. MiXCR, applied by TCRdb to the multiplex PCR reads, yields one record per CDR3 protein. The sample holds 200,000 to 250,000 distinct CDR3 sequences, over 55% seen once. RNA was extracted from bulk tissue without any cell sorting. J lost 7 bases, V lost 5 bases, and 10 bases had no gene match. CDR3 length: 15 residues. Germline CDR1 is SGHAT and CDR2 is FQDESV (reference sequence). This record belongs to a study of tumor and adjacent non-tumor tissue in lung cancer. Overall study findings and caveats: Significantly higher TCR diversity was found in tumor than normal lung.

V and J are TRBV11-1 and TRBJ2-1; 8 nucleotides agree with TRBD1. The TCR was taken from a man in his 60s with non-small cell lung cancer. The sample comprised lung tumor tissue. The CDR3 region has the DNA TGTGCCAGCAGCCCCAGGGGGCGGGGTAGAAATGAGCAGTTCTTC. Its protein product is CASSPRGRGRNEQFF. The complete variable domain, with remaining parts taken from reference TRBV11-1 and TRBJ2-1, reads EAEVAQSPRYKITEKSQAVAFWCDPISGHATLYWYRQILGQGPELLVQFQDESVVDDSQLPKDRFSAERLKGVDSTLKIQPAELGDSAMYLCASSPRGRGRNEQFFGPGTRLTVL.